This record concerns one T cell receptor beta chain sequence. In the authors' methods: How many nucleated cells were present was estimated from reference gene primer amplification. Generated by immunoSEQ multiplex PCR, the TCRdb table keeps only in-frame clones and is missing some. V, J and clone size were drawn from that table, and D and trimming were deduced from the DNA. This table holds about 280,000 clones, about 90% found once. The record originates from a study of blood T cell repertoires in COVID-19. The CDR3 contains 12 residues. Germline CDR1 SNHLY, CDR2 FYNNEI. Deletions cut 4 bases from V and 8 bases from J, with 11 bases between.

Sequencing was carried out using peripheral blood. The chain has TRBV2 and TRBJ1-2; maybe TRBD1 (6 bases). The receptor's source is a woman aged 45-65 years who had recovered from COVID-19. CDR3 sequence: CASSAYREGYTF. CDR3 bases: TGTGCCAGCAGTGCTTACAGGGAAGGCTACACCTTC.